The source of this T cell receptor beta chain is a study of blood T cell repertoires in COVID-19 (TCRdb year 2020). For the study in its entirety: Samples covering the acute and convalescent phases of COVID-19 were provided by collaborators in the United States, Italy and Spain. HLA class I and class II types, where available, came from metadata supplied by the sample provider rather than from assay-based typing. The samples were drawn from two sources: the first 160 participants of the ongoing ImmuneRACE study, and 1,200 or so subjects contributed by 6 global collaborators. A de-identified subject ID, COVID-19 status, age in years and sex were almost always included in the sample metadata. The prospective study material was composed of cDNA or gDNA derived from T cells, B-cell-depleted T cells, or PBMCs. Subjects who had been exposed to COVID-19, were actively infected with it, or had recovered from it provided the deeply sampled blood TCRbeta repertoires that made up the dataset. A freely available public database, intended as a resource for researchers studying the immune response to SARS-CoV-2, is where the repertoires were released. Summary of the overall study and its limitations: The amount of clinical and demographic metadata varied by source and participant and was provided uncurated.

Sequences MDHEN (CDR1) and SYDVKM (CDR2) are obtained from the germline V gene. V and J are trimmed by 8 bases and 0 bases, and the gene matches miss 9 bases of the junction. The CDR3 goes from the cysteine to the phenylalanine over 16 residues. CDR3 DNA only is kept here, 48 bases in frame from base 1. In Seattle, one collaborating source enrolled patients while the infection was active and tracked those patients longitudinally over the course of disease. The collaborating institutions used their own protocols to collect whole blood in K2EDTA tubes. For TCRbeta analysis, collaborator samples were shipped as frozen whole blood, as isolated PBMCs, or as DNA extracted from either sample type. As to this clone: Which antigen it targets is not known. No base qualities exist here, and no much larger clone lies one base off it.

TCRbeta CDR3 regions were amplified from genomic DNA using the immunoSEQ Assay, a bias-controlled multiplex PCR. In the original analysis: The number of nucleated cells in each sample was estimated from the amplification of reference gene primers within the assay. To quantify the absolute abundance of each unique TCRbeta CDR3 rearrangement, sequence reads were collapsed and filtered. For each sample, productive Simpson clonality was calculated as the square root of Simpson's diversity index over productive rearrangements. Entries here come from immuneACCESS through TCRdb and include only in-frame sequences with V and J called. Some clones fail to appear in such tables; in the studies checked, an unresolved V gene covers under half of the shortfall, and the cause of the remainder is unknown. V, J and clone size are those of that table, while D and trimming were read from the DNA. For this sample the table gives approximately 200,000 clones, of which roughly 81% were detected only once. 10% to 15% of the sample rests with the top ten.

The sequence came from a woman older than 75 with COVID-19, enrolled during active disease. The sequencing input was peripheral blood. The chain joins TRBV28 to TRBJ2-2; a stretch of 7 junction bases matches TRBD2. The CDR3 reads CASVWGGPPNTGELFF. DNA sequence: TGTGCCAGCGTCTGGGGAGGGCCCCCGAACACCGGGGAGCTGTTTTTT.